The clone carrying this T cell receptor (beta chain) occurred once. Germline CDR1 MGHRA, CDR2 YSYEKL. This CDR3 is built from 15 residues. Trimming removed 6 bases from V and 10 bases from J; junction bases left unmatched: 14. These data belong to a study of blood T cell repertoires in COVID-19. Here immunoSEQ multiplex PCR was the method, and the copy in TCRdb shows in-frame clones only, minus some. The sample includes 300,000 to 400,000 clones, roughly 91% seen only once; the top ten take about 1.1%. Living in 25 or so US areas, the participants were between roughly 18 and 90 years of age. Among Cohort 3 donors, those recovered had two negative PCRs, clearance, or symptom resolution.

The receptor comes from a woman younger than 30 who had recovered from COVID-19. Material: PBMCs or T cells enriched from blood (not recorded which). V is TRBV4-1 and J is TRBJ1-4; TRBD1 agrees at 7 bases. Written as DNA, the CDR3 is TGCGCCAGCAGAGCACCGGGACAGTCCTTCGGAAAACTGTTTTTT. Translating it yields CASRAPGQSFGKLFF.